This passage covers 17 T cell receptor beta chains from one sample sequenced in a study of T-cell reconstitution after alpha-beta-depleted transplantation in children. Researchers prepared the TCRbeta library using unique molecular identifiers, the study reports. TCRdb processed the PCR reads anew with MiXCR; each CDR3 protein has one entry. Altogether roughly 500,000 distinct CDR3 sequences are present, 9.5% to 15% being singletons, with the ten largest covering under 7%. The sample was PBMCs from the stem cell graft donor, taken from the stem cell graft. The source of these receptors is a human donor who donated a stem cell graft to a child with combined immunodeficiency.

The chain uses TRBV7-2 and TRBJ2-5, with TRBD1 matching over 8 bases. Germline V gene sequence: CDR1 SGHTA, CDR2 FQGNSA. The CDR3 length is 16 residues. V trimming: 3 bases; J trimming: 4 bases; junction bases outside the gene matches: 10. CDR3: CASSLGGQGRGETQYF. The CDR3 coding sequence is TGTGCCAGCAGCTTGGGCGGACAGGGACGAGGAGAGACCCAGTACTTC.

The rearrangement links TRBV7-2 to TRBJ1-2; D ambiguous. Trimming left V 2 bases short and J 5 bases short, with 21 bases between. The V gene's germline CDR1 is SGHTA and CDR2 FQGNSA. This CDR3 contains 17 residues. The CDR3 region is CASSLWADGFDPYGYTF. The DNA of the CDR3 is TGTGCCAGCAGCTTATGGGCTGACGGATTTGACCCTTATGGCTACACCTTC.

This clonotype was counted a few times. The V call is TRBV15, the J call TRBJ2-6; D is unclear. The CDR3 is 15 amino acids. CDR1 LNHNV and CDR2 YYDKDF come from the germline V gene (reference sequence). The V and J ends lost 1 base and 1 base respectively, with 5 bases between them. CDR3 nucleotides: TGTGCCACCAGCAGAGTAGGGTCTGGGGCCAACGTCCTGACTTTC. As protein: CATSRVGSGANVLTF.

The CDR3, as DNA: TGTGCCACCAGCAGAGACACGGGGGCGCGCACTGAAGCTTTCTTT. Translating it yields CATSRDTGARTEAFF. The rearrangement uses TRBV15 and TRBJ1-1; the D gene is possibly TRBD1 (6 bases). The ends were cut back, 0 bases at V and 4 bases at J, with 12 bases in the middle. This CDR3 comprises 15 residues. In germline, CDR1 is LNHNV, CDR2 YYDKDF (reference sequence).

At least ten counts were recorded for this clonotype. The chain links TRBV4-2 to TRBJ2-7; D possibly corresponds to TRBD2 (6 bases). Germline CDR1 is LGHNA and CDR2 is YNFKEQ. The length of the CDR3 is 13 residues. With 4 bases removed from V and 2 bases from J, the gap between germline ends came to 9 bases. For the CDR3, the DNA is TGTGCCAGCAGCCGGGGGGTACCCTACGAGCAGTACTTC. Residues: CASSRGVPYEQYF.

Many counts were recorded for this clonotype. The rearrangement uses TRBV7-9 and TRBJ2-3; D not certain. Germline assignment: CDR1 SEHNR and CDR2 FQNEAQ (reference sequence). V dropped 2 bases and J dropped 4 bases, with 4 bases sitting between them. The CDR3 has 12 amino acids. The CDR3 DNA reads as TGTGCCAGCAGCTTAAGAGCAGATACGCAGTATTTT. Translated, it gives CASSLRADTQYF. Supplemented by reference TRBV7-9 and TRBJ2-3, the full variable domain reads DTGVSQNPRHKITKRGQNVTFRCDPISEHNRLYWYRQTLGQGPEFLTYFQNEAQLEKSRLLSDRFSAERPKGSFSTLEIQRTEQGDSAMYLCASSLRADTQYFGPGTRLTVL.

This clonotype was counted between two and nine times. The chain is built from TRBV30 and TRBJ2-1, with TRBD1 matching 7 bases. The germline CDR1 and CDR2 sequences are GTSNPN and SVGIG (reference sequence). The CDR3 is made up of 14 amino acids. V lost 1 base to trimming and J lost 2 bases; unmatched junction nucleotides: 2. The CDR3 region has the DNA TGTGCCTGGAGTGAGGGACAGACCTACAATGAGCAGTTCTTC. It encodes CAWSEGQTYNEQFF.

The chain links TRBV7-9 to TRBJ2-7; 10 bases match TRBD1. Germline CDR1 reads SEHNR; CDR2 reads FQNEAQ (reference sequence). The CDR3 spans 16 residues. Losses at the gene ends were 1 base for V and 1 base for J; bases not matched to a gene: 4. In DNA, the CDR3 is TGTGCCAGCAGCTTAGAGTGGGGACAGGGGTCCTACGAGCAGTACTTC. Translated: CASSLEWGQGSYEQYF.

The rearrangement uses TRBV20-1 and TRBJ2-7; 7 bases agree with TRBD2. The CDR3 has 15 amino acids. Trimming removed 1 base from V and 0 bases from J; junction bases left unmatched: 6. CDR1 is DFQATT, CDR2 SNEGSKA, per germline (reference sequence). CDR3 sequence (DNA): TGCAGTGCTAGAGCCGGGACTACCCACTCCTACGAGCAGTACTTC. Translated, it gives CSARAGTTHSYEQYF.

This clonotype was seen at least ten times. The V gene is TRBV7-2, the J gene TRBJ2-7; D assignment may be TRBD1 or TRBD2 (5 bases each). V lost 1 base to trimming and J lost 0 bases, with 13 bases between them. CDR3 length equals 16 residues. Per the germline V gene, CDR1 is SGHTA and CDR2 is FQGNSA. CDR3 region: CASSLGEGAGSYEQYF. The DNA for the CDR3 is TGTGCCAGCAGCTTAGGGGAAGGGGCGGGCTCCTACGAGCAGTACTTC. Supplemented by reference TRBV7-2 and TRBJ2-7, the full variable domain reads GAGVSQSPSNKVTEKGKDVELRCDPISGHTALYWYRQSLGQGLEFLIYFQGNSAPDKSGLPSDRFSAERTGGSVSTLTIQRTQQEDSAVYLCASSLGEGAGSYEQYFGPGTRLTVT.

This clonotype occurred many times. The chain carries TRBV29-1 and TRBJ2-3; no clear D. The germline CDR1 and CDR2 sequences are SQVTM and ANQGSEA. With 2 bases removed from V and 3 bases from J, the gap between germline ends came to 0 bases. The CDR3 totals 10 residues. CDR3 in DNA: TGCAGCGTTGAAACAGATACGCAGTATTTT. It specifies CSVETDTQYF.

There are many counts of this clonotype. V gene TRBV7-9 combines with J gene TRBJ1-6; D uncertain. Per the germline V gene, CDR1 is SEHNR and CDR2 is FQNEAQ (reference sequence). CDR3 length: 19 amino acids. V was cut by 5 bases and J by 0 bases, with 20 bases left in between. The CDR3 DNA reads as TGTGCCAGCAGCCATGAGTTTTCCCACCTCAGCTCCTATAATTCACCCCTCCACTTT. Amino acids: CASSHEFSHLSSYNSPLHF.

The chain combines TRBV10-2 with TRBJ2-5; a weak D match, TRBD2 (5 bases). Trimming pared 2 bases from V and 2 bases from J, leaving 6 bases between. The CDR3 runs 13 residues. Germline V gene lookup returns CDR1 WSHSY and CDR2 SAAADI. CDR3 protein: CASSETRQETQYF. CDR3 in DNA: TGCGCCAGCAGTGAGACTAGACAAGAGACCCAGTACTTC.

This clonotype has at least ten counts. The V and J genes are TRBV20-1 and TRBJ2-2, with D possibly matching TRBD2 (5 bases). This CDR3 has 13 residues. V shed 1 base and J shed 4 bases, with 7 bases lying between them. From germline, CDR1 is DFQATT and CDR2 SNEGSKA (reference sequence). CDR3 nucleotide sequence: TGCAGTGCTAGAGGCCGGGGCACCGGGGAGCTGTTTTTT. This translates into CSARGRGTGELFF.

This clonotype was observed a handful of times. The rearrangement links TRBV4-2 to TRBJ2-1, with D uncertain. The germline gives CDR1 LGHNA, CDR2 YNFKEQ. The V end was cut by 1 base, the J end by 3 bases, with 4 bases between. The CDR3 runs 13 residues. The CDR3 loop reads CASSQGDYNEQFF. The CDR3 DNA follows: TGTGCCAGCAGCCAAGGGGACTACAATGAGCAGTTCTTC.

This clonotype came up a few times. The V gene is TRBV20-1, the J gene TRBJ1-4; weak D call: TRBD1 (6 bases). The germline V and J ends were trimmed by 2 bases and 5 bases, with 9 bases remaining between them. Germline assignment: CDR1 DFQATT and CDR2 SNEGSKA (reference sequence). The length of the CDR3 is 13 residues. The CDR3: CSARNRANEKLFF. CDR3 nucleotide sequence: TGCAGTGCTAGAAACAGGGCCAATGAAAAACTGTTTTTT.

The chain combines TRBV20-1 with TRBJ2-5, with TRBD2 matching over 7 bases. The J segment lost 5 bases and the V segment lost 3 bases, leaving 6 bases of the junction unmatched. The CDR3 is made up of 13 amino acids. Germline assignment: CDR1 DFQATT and CDR2 SNEGSKA (reference sequence). The CDR3, as DNA: TGCAGTGCTAGTTGGCTAGCGGAGGAGACCCAGTACTTC. As protein: CSASWLAEETQYF.